These 6 T cell receptor beta chains came from one sample sequenced in a study of cytomegalovirus exposure and HLA in healthy donors. The PCR had 60 Vbeta and 13 Jbeta primers. The protocol was immunoSEQ multiplex PCR, while the TCRdb copy is restricted to in-frame clones and leaves out a portion. The sample holds just over 95,000 clones, about 76% seen once. The sample taken for sequencing was PBMCs. These receptors were obtained from a human donor in good health.

CDR3 DNA sequence: TGCGCCAGCAGCCCGGGGACAGGGATCTACGAGCAGTACTTC. This translates into CASSPGTGIYEQYF. The J gene is TRBJ2-7, the V gene TRBV5-1, with 9 bases fitting TRBD1. This CDR3 is built from 14 residues. Trimming at V came to 4 bases and at J to 3 bases, leaving 5 bases not matched to a gene. CDR1 is SGHRS, CDR2 YFSETQ, per germline.

The rearrangement uses TRBV19 and TRBJ1-1, with a tentative D call TRBD1 (6 bases). The CDR3 sequence is 14 residues long. Trimming cost V 5 bases and J 1 base, with 11 bases left between them. Germline V gives CDR1 LNHDA, CDR2 SQIVND (reference sequence). The CDR3 sequence is CASSSRGGNTEAFF. As DNA, the CDR3 is TGTGCCAGTAGTTCGCGAGGGGGGAACACTGAAGCTTTCTTT.

The V and J genes are TRBV9 and TRBJ1-2; 7 bases are a match to TRBD1. V dropped 3 bases and J dropped 8; count of bases not matched to a gene: 10. Germline CDR1 SGDLS, CDR2 YYNGEE. This CDR3 is 14 amino acids long. The CDR3 is CASSAHGTGEGYTF. CDR3 sequence (DNA): TGTGCCAGCAGCGCCCATGGAACAGGGGAAGGCTACACCTTC.

This clone was counted only a few times. The chain uses TRBV6-6 and TRBJ2-7; D call uncertain. The CDR3 runs 12 residues. Germline V gene data show CDR1 as MNHNY and CDR2 as SVGAGI (reference sequence). Trimming shortened V by 5 bases and J by 2 bases, and 7 bases separated the two germline ends. The CDR3 nucleotides are TGTGCCAGCAGTGGTAGCCCCTACGAGCAGTACTTC. Translating gives CASSGSPYEQYF.

This chain uses TRBV10-2 with TRBJ1-1; D not certain. The ends were cut back, 3 bases at V and 5 bases at J, with 16 bases in the middle. This CDR3 has 15 residues. The germline V gene has CDR1 WSHSY and CDR2 SAAADI. The CDR3 reads CASSDLPVDWTEAFF. For the CDR3, the DNA is TGCGCCAGCAGTGATCTGCCAGTCGATTGGACTGAAGCTTTCTTT.

This clone was observed a handful of times. CDR3 coding DNA: TGTGCCAGTAGTAGGAGGACAGGTTCCTATGGCTACACCTTC. This encodes CASSRRTGSYGYTF. The J gene is TRBJ1-2, the V gene TRBV19; 7 bases line up with TRBD1. This CDR3 comprises 14 residues. Germline V gene lookup returns CDR1 LNHDA and CDR2 SQIVND (reference sequence). V gave up 4 bases and J gave up 4 bases; unmatched junction bases: 6.